A selection of T cell receptor beta chains follows, all from one sample in a study of blood T cell repertoires in COVID-19. Only in-frame clones appear in the TCRdb table, and some are missing; sequencing was by immunoSEQ multiplex PCR. The sample shows under 250,000 clones, roughly 86% of them seen only once. The sequenced sample consisted of PBMCs or T cells enriched from blood (not recorded which). The source of these receptors is a woman aged 25-40 years with acute COVID-19. The CDR3 runs from the conserved cysteine through the conserved F or W. D genes are given only for firm matches. Some rows have no size entry. The others give once, few or many, or a class for an expanded clone.

j_gene	v_gene	abundance	d_gene	CDR3aa	CDR3nt
TRBJ1-2	TRBV18	once	TRBD1	CASSPGQGAGGYTF	TGTGCCAGCTCACCGGGACAGGGGGCAGGAGGCTACACCTTC
TRBJ1-2	TRBV7-8	.	TRBD1	CASTYRPGTGGANYGYTF	TGTGCCAGCACCTATCGCCCGGGGACAGGGGGCGCTAACTATGGCTACACCTTC
TRBJ2-5	TRBV7-9	once	TRBD1	CASSLGRTGLGTQYF	TGTGCCAGCAGCTTAGGTCGGACAGGGTTGGGGACCCAGTACTTC
TRBJ1-2	TRBV30	.	.	CAWSLAGGPYGYTF	TGTGCCTGGAGTCTTGCCGGGGGGCCCTATGGCTACACCTTC
TRBJ2-5	TRBV7-9	.	TRBD2	CASSKSTGARLAGGPTQYF	TGTGCCAGCAGCAAGTCGACAGGGGCCCGACTAGCGGGGGGCCCCACCCAGTACTTC
TRBJ2-1	TRBV9	.	.	CASSASNRVGFPYNEQFF	TGTGCCAGCAGCGCCTCCAACAGGGTCGGGTTTCCTTACAATGAGCAGTTCTTC
TRBJ1-6	TRBV7-2	.	.	CASSQITQGGSPLHF	TGTGCCAGCAGCCAAATAACACAAGGGGGTTCACCCCTCCACTTT
TRBJ1-1	TRBV12-3/TRBV12-4	.	TRBD1	CASSWDSTEAFF	TGTGCCAGCAGCTGGGACAGTACTGAAGCTTTCTTT
TRBJ1-2	TRBV10-3	.	TRBD1	CAIKRDRDYGYTF	TGTGCCATCAAACGGGACAGGGACTATGGCTACACCTTC
TRBJ2-1	TRBV24-1	.	TRBD2	CATTSLPQRGAYNEQFF	TGTGCCACCACTTCCTTGCCCCAGCGGGGTGCTTACAATGAGCAGTTCTTC
TRBJ1-1	TRBV10-3	once	.	CAISESNGQRNTEAFF	TGTGCCATCAGTGAGTCAAACGGACAGCGGAACACTGAAGCTTTCTTT
TRBJ2-2	TRBV7-2	.	TRBD1	CASSRGQVNTGELFF	TGTGCCAGCAGCCGGGGACAGGTGAACACCGGGGAGCTGTTTTTT
TRBJ2-1	TRBV14	.	.	CASSQESRQYNEQFF	TGTGCCAGCAGCCAAGAATCAAGACAGTACAATGAGCAGTTCTTC
TRBJ1-1	TRBV7-9	.	TRBD1	CASSFNRGGLHTEAFF	TGTGCCAGCAGCTTTAACAGGGGAGGTTTGCACACTGAAGCTTTCTTT
TRBJ1-1	TRBV20-1	.	.	CSASGTEAFF	TGCAGTGCTTCCGGGACAGAAGCTTTCTTT
TRBJ2-7	TRBV11-2	.	TRBD1	CASSLKGAGDEQYF	TGTGCCAGCAGCTTGAAGGGGGCCGGAGACGAGCAGTACTTC
TRBJ1-1	TRBV2	.	.	CASSQGVRGTEAFF	TGTGCCAGCTCTCAAGGGGTAAGGGGCACTGAAGCTTTCTTT
TRBJ1-4	TRBV25-1	.	.	CASSNSAGAGKLFF	TGTGCCAGCAGTAATTCGGCAGGGGCGGGAAAACTGTTTTTT
TRBJ2-1	TRBV7-6	.	.	CASSPSPGPSGNEQFF	TGTGCCAGCAGCCCCAGTCCCGGACCGAGCGGCAATGAGCAGTTCTTC
TRBJ1-2	TRBV19	once	TRBD1	CASSPDRDYGYTF	TGTGCCAGTAGCCCGGACAGGGACTATGGCTACACCTTC
TRBJ1-1	TRBV28	.	.	CASREGIRAFF	TGTGCCAGCAGAGAGGGAATCAGAGCTTTCTTT
TRBJ1-3	TRBV7-2	.	.	CASSLWGPTSSSGNTIYF	TGTGCCAGCAGCTTATGGGGCCCTACTTCGAGCTCTGGAAACACCATATATTTT
TRBJ1-6	TRBV27	.	TRBD1	CASSPGTGHSPLHF	TGTGCCAGCAGTCCCGGGACAGGGCATTCACCCCTCCACTTT
TRBJ2-2	TRBV7-2	.	TRBD1	CASSLALGTGRYSGELFF	TGTGCCAGCAGCTTAGCCCTCGGGACAGGTAGATACAGCGGGGAGCTGTTTTTT
TRBJ1-3	TRBV11-2	.	.	CASSLDPRVSGNTIYF	TGTGCCAGCAGCTTAGATCCCCGGGTCTCTGGAAACACCATATATTTT
TRBJ2-7	TRBV28	once	TRBD1	CASRPATGRVSYEQYF	TGTGCCAGCAGACCCGCGACAGGGCGAGTCTCCTACGAGCAGTACTTC
TRBJ2-3	TRBV6-2/TRBV6-3	.	TRBD2	CASSTLAGGALDTQYF	TGTGCCAGCAGCACTCTAGCGGGGGGGGCTTTAGATACGCAGTATTTT
TRBJ1-1	TRBV5-8	.	TRBD1	CASRSGTGVGIGTEAFF	TGTGCCAGCAGGTCCGGGACAGGGGTCGGGATCGGTACTGAAGCTTTCTTT
TRBJ2-7	TRBV19	.	TRBD1	CASRRTGKDEQYF	TGTGCCAGTAGAAGGACAGGGAAGGACGAGCAGTACTTC
TRBJ2-3	TRBV7-6	.	.	CASSRLENGVF	TGTGCCAGCAGCCGACTAGAGAACGGCGTTTTT
TRBJ1-2	TRBV15	few	TRBD1	CATSPGQGRYGYTF	TGTGCCACCAGCCCGGGACAGGGCAGATATGGCTACACCTTC
TRBJ1-5	TRBV6-1	.	TRBD1	CASSEGYWTGGNQPQHF	TGTGCCAGCAGTGAAGGGTATTGGACAGGGGGTAATCAGCCCCAGCATTTT
TRBJ2-7	TRBV28	.	TRBD1	CASTEDRRWDEQYF	TGTGCCAGCACGGAGGACAGGAGATGGGACGAGCAGTACTTC
TRBJ2-3	TRBV9	.	TRBD2	CASSAQRLADTQYF	TGTGCCAGCAGCGCGCAGAGACTAGCGGATACGCAGTATTTT
TRBJ1-1	TRBV7-2	.	.	CASSWGVTEAFF	TGTGCCAGCAGCTGGGGGGTCACTGAAGCTTTCTTT
TRBJ1-1	TRBV3-1/TRBV3-2	.	.	CASSLSGIRMNTEAFF	TGTGCCAGCAGCCTTTCGGGGATAAGGATGAACACTGAAGCTTTCTTT
TRBJ2-7	TRBV2	.	TRBD2	CASSVSGAYEQYF	TGTGCCAGCAGTGTTAGCGGGGCCTACGAGCAGTACTTC
TRBJ1-1	TRBV5-1	.	TRBD1	CASSTGTGSMNTEAFF	TGCGCCAGCAGCACCGGGACAGGCTCCATGAACACTGAAGCTTTCTTT
TRBJ1-2	TRBV7-8	once	TRBD1	CASSLVPRTGGVLWGYTF	TGTGCCAGCAGCTTAGTGCCCCGGACAGGGGGCGTCTTGTGGGGCTACACCTTC
TRBJ1-2	TRBV19	.	TRBD1	CASRGQAHGYTF	TGTGCCAGTAGAGGACAGGCCCATGGCTACACCTTC
TRBJ2-7	TRBV5-1	.	TRBD1	CASSLSGQGFYEQYF	TGCGCCAGCAGCTTGTCGGGACAGGGTTTTTACGAGCAGTACTTC
TRBJ2-7	TRBV7-2	.	TRBD1	CASSRRPGTDSYEQYF	TGTGCCAGCAGCCGTCGGCCAGGGACAGACTCCTACGAGCAGTACTTC
TRBJ1-5	TRBV5-6	.	.	CASSLAGRVGPQHF	TGTGCCAGCAGCTTAGCGGGGAGAGTGGGGCCCCAGCATTTT
TRBJ2-7	TRBV19	.	.	CASSPKPPDSPRGEQYF	TGTGCCAGTAGTCCCAAACCCCCGGACAGCCCTAGAGGGGAGCAGTACTTC
TRBJ1-5	TRBV6-1	.	.	CASSEVSIRGSNQPQHF	TGTGCCAGCAGTGAAGTGTCGATCAGGGGAAGCAATCAGCCCCAGCATTTT
TRBJ2-6	TRBV6-5	.	TRBD1	CASSLTGAGANVLTF	TGTGCCAGCAGTCTGACAGGGGCTGGGGCCAACGTCCTGACTTTC
TRBJ1-2	TRBV5-4	.	TRBD1	CASSLLSDRGNYGYTF	TGTGCCAGCAGCTTATTATCGGACAGGGGTAACTATGGCTACACCTTC
TRBJ2-2	TRBV7-3	.	TRBD1	CASSLSGQGGELFF	TGTGCCAGCAGCTTATCGGGACAGGGCGGGGAGCTGTTTTTT
TRBJ2-7	TRBV6-2/TRBV6-3	.	TRBD2	CASSSPSSGANYEQYF	TGTGCCAGCAGTTCGCCTTCTAGCGGGGCAAACTACGAGCAGTACTTC
TRBJ2-5	TRBV5-6	.	TRBD2	CASRPSGGEETQYF	TGTGCCAGCAGACCTAGCGGGGGGGAAGAGACCCAGTACTTC
TRBJ2-3	TRBV7-3	.	TRBD2	CASSLKERGGSDTQYF	TGTGCCAGCAGCTTAAAAGAGCGGGGGGGCTCAGATACGCAGTATTTT
TRBJ2-5	TRBV4-3	.	.	CASSQGTGTQYF	TGCGCCAGCAGCCAAGGAACCGGGACCCAGTACTTC
TRBJ2-7	TRBV6-5	.	TRBD2	CASGSGGGYEQYF	TGTGCCAGCGGCAGCGGGGGGGGATACGAGCAGTACTTC
TRBJ2-2	TRBV19	.	TRBD1	CASSATTGTGELFF	TGTGCCAGTAGTGCCACGACAGGGACCGGGGAGCTGTTTTTT
TRBJ1-2	TRBV7-2	.	TRBD1	CASSPSRTGVGYTF	TGTGCCAGCAGCCCGAGCCGGACAGGGGTCGGCTACACCTTC
TRBJ1-2	TRBV4-3	.	.	CASSQAGLDYGYTF	TGCGCCAGCAGCCAGGCAGGGTTAGACTATGGCTACACCTTC
TRBJ1-2	TRBV6-4	.	TRBD1	CASSPRTGSEGYTF	TGTGCCAGCAGTCCCAGGACAGGTTCGGAAGGCTACACCTTC